One sample yielded the 5 T cell receptor beta chains listed below, sequenced in a study of blood T cell repertoires in COVID-19. Using immunoSEQ multiplex PCR, the repertoire was profiled, and TCRdb retains in-frame clones only, with some absent. This table holds a few hundred thousand clones, around nine tenths found once. Sequencing input: PBMCs or T cells enriched from blood (not recorded which). The receptors stem from a woman in her 50s who had been exposed to COVID-19.

The chain links TRBV7-9 to TRBJ1-5; D is unresolved. With 5 bases removed from V and 5 bases from J, the gap between germline ends came to 13 bases. Per germline, CDR1 SEHNR and CDR2 FQNEAQ (reference sequence). The CDR3 covers 14 residues. This chain's CDR3 is CASSLGEGDQPQHF. The CDR3 nucleotides are TGTGCCAGCAGCCTCGGGGAGGGTGATCAGCCCCAGCATTTT.

V usage is TRBV2 and J usage is TRBJ1-2; the match to TRBD1 covers 9 bases. CDR1 is SNHLY, CDR2 FYNNEI, per germline. Trimming cost V 5 bases and J 4 bases; bases outside gene matches: 8. This CDR3 comprises 15 residues. The CDR3 here is CASSLGQGIGYGYTF. The CDR3 DNA follows: TGTGCCAGCAGTTTAGGACAGGGGATCGGCTATGGCTACACCTTC.

In nucleotides, the CDR3 is TGCGCCAGCAGGATGGGACAGGCCAACACCGGGGAGCTGTTTTTT. This sequence encodes CASRMGQANTGELFF. The chain combines TRBV5-1 with TRBJ2-2; 8 bases are shared with TRBD1. CDR1 is SGHRS and CDR2 is YFSETQ in the germline V gene. J was trimmed by 2 bases and V by 5 bases; bases with no gene match: 5. The length of the CDR3 is 15 residues.

V usage is TRBV28 and J usage is TRBJ2-5; TRBD2 aligns across 11 bases. Trimming removed 8 bases from V and 3 bases from J; junction bases left unmatched: 2. This CDR3 has 13 amino acids. Germline V lookup: CDR1 MDHEN, CDR2 SYDVKM. CDR3 nucleotide sequence: TGTGCCAGCCGACTAGCGGGGAAAGAGACCCAGTACTTC. It translates to CASRLAGKETQYF.

The chain employs TRBV7-8 and TRBJ1-2, with D possibly matching TRBD1 (6 bases). Trimming removed 1 base at V and 6 bases at J, with 9 bases between. Germline V gene lookup returns CDR1 SGHVS and CDR2 FQNEAQ. The CDR3 is made up of 13 amino acids. In DNA form, the CDR3 reads TGTGCCAGCAGCTTAGGGGGGCGGGATGGCTACACCTTC. This gives the protein CASSLGGRDGYTF.